This TCR beta chain originates from a study of T-cell reconstitution after alpha-beta-depleted transplantation in children. This clonotype was observed a handful of times. Per germline, CDR1 DFQATT and CDR2 SNEGSKA (reference sequence). Trimming removed 5 bases from V and 0 bases from J; junction bases left unmatched: 4. CDR3 size: 15 residues. Unique molecular identifiers were incorporated during preparation of the TCRbeta library. TCRdb analysed the PCR reads with MiXCR anew, one entry per CDR3 protein. The data show 800,000 to 1,000,000 distinct CDR3 sequences, with about 30% seen just once and roughly 28% held by the top ten.

The sequencing here drew on PBMCs, mostly from graft donor cells, taken 360 days after TCRalphabeta/CD19-depleted stem cell transplant. The sequence was collected from a boy younger than two who had a stem cell transplant for SCID, so the T cells may come from the graft donor. This chain links TRBV20-1 with TRBJ2-6, with TRBD1 identical over 7 bases. The CDR3 is CSAEGQLSGANVLTF. CDR3 in DNA: TGCAGTGCTGAGGGACAGCTCTCTGGGGCCAACGTCCTGACTTTC.